A single sample is the source of the 23 T cell receptor beta chains below, sequenced in a study of CD8+ T cells in alopecia areata. Sequencing relied on a cDNA template that was reverse transcribed from extracted RNA. Clones were sequenced by immunoSEQ multiplex PCR, and TCRdb holds only the in-frame ones, with some missing. The repertoire holds approximately 150,000 clones, with about nine tenths as singletons. The sample was CD8+ T cells sorted from blood, taken at week 0. The receptors stem from a human donor with alopecia areata.

The chain links TRBV19 to TRBJ1-1; the match to TRBD1 covers 9 bases. V lost 5 bases and J lost 3; bases outside the gene matches: 13. The CDR3 consists of 17 residues. Germline lookup yields CDR1 LNHDA and CDR2 SQIVND (reference sequence). The CDR3 is CASSLPYRGRVDTEAFF. DNA of the CDR3: TGTGCCAGTAGTCTACCGTACAGGGGGCGAGTCGACACTGAAGCTTTCTTT. Full variable domain (remainder filled in from reference TRBV19 and TRBJ1-1): DGGITQSPKYLFRKEGQNVTLSCEQNLNHDAMYWYRQDPGQGLRLIYYSQIVNDFQKGDIAEGYSVSREKKESFPLTVTSAQKNPTAFYLCASSLPYRGRVDTEAFFGQGTRLTVV.

The gene calls are TRBV5-5 and TRBJ1-2; D unclear. V lost 0 bases, J lost 8 bases, and 8 bases lay in between. The CDR3 covers 12 residues. CDR1 is SGHKS, CDR2 YYEKEE, per germline (reference sequence). DNA for the CDR3: TGTGCCAGCAGCTTGGGGACCTACGGCTACACCTTC. The encoded protein is CASSLGTYGYTF.

The V call is TRBV6-5, the J call TRBJ1-2, with D uncertain. Between the trimmed V and J ends, which lost 2 bases and 8 bases, there was a span of 12 bases. Germline V gives CDR1 MNHEY, CDR2 SVGAGI. CDR3 length: 13 amino acids. DNA of the CDR3: TGTGCCAGCAGTTACGGGGAATTCGGGGGCTACACCTTC. It specifies CASSYGEFGGYTF.

The gene calls are TRBV27 and TRBJ1-2; 9 bases map to TRBD1. Germline trimming cut 7 bases from V and 5 bases from J; bases unmatched to any gene: 11. This CDR3 comprises 15 residues. Germline loops: CDR1 MNHEY, CDR2 SMNVEV (reference sequence). The CDR3 DNA reads as TGTGCCAGCACACTTTCGACAGGGGGAGTTTATGGCTACACCTTC. Encoded protein: CASTLSTGGVYGYTF.

This chain uses TRBV2 with TRBJ2-7, with 8 bases matching TRBD1. Germline assignment: CDR1 SNHLY and CDR2 FYNNEI. The J segment lost 7 bases and the V segment lost 4 bases, leaving 12 bases of the junction unmatched. CDR3 length equals 15 residues. The CDR3 spells CASSGRGQGKGEQYF. The DNA for the CDR3 is TGTGCCAGCAGTGGACGCGGACAGGGAAAAGGAGAGCAGTACTTC.

A note on this clone: One end of the junction does not line up with germline, which may come from a read error. The rearrangement joins TRBV27 to TRBJ2-1; TRBD2 matches 8 bases. The CDR3 is made up of 15 amino acids. The germline V gene encodes CDR1 MNHEY and CDR2 SMNVEV (reference sequence). The CDR3 DNA is TGTGCCAGCAGTGTATCGGGACTAGGGAGTCATGAGCAGTTCTTC. This translates into CASSVSGLGSHEQFF.

The chain employs TRBV9 and TRBJ1-2, with D perhaps TRBD1 (5 bases). Between the trimmed V and J ends, which lost 2 bases and 8 bases, there was a span of 16 bases. CDR1 is SGDLS, CDR2 YYNGEE, per germline. The CDR3 totals 14 residues. CDR3 residues: CASSVGPTIGGYTF. CDR3 nucleotide sequence: TGTGCCAGCAGCGTGGGGCCCACCATAGGGGGCTACACCTTC.

A word on this clone: A read error may produce the germline difference seen at one junction end. The CDR3 nucleotides are TGTGCTAGCAGCTTAGTAGCGGAGGGAGAGACCCAGTACTTC. Translation gives CASSLVAEGETQYF. V gene TRBV7-7 combines with J gene TRBJ2-5; D possibly corresponds to TRBD2 (6 bases). This CDR3 region has 14 residues. The germline CDR1 and CDR2 sequences are SSHAT and FNYEAQ (reference sequence).

This clone came up once. This chain joins TRBV5-1 and TRBJ2-1, with D maybe TRBD2 (6 bases). Per the germline V gene, CDR1 is SGHRS and CDR2 is YFSETQ. Trimming removed 4 bases from V and 0 bases from J, with 14 bases in between. There are 16 residues in the CDR3. CDR3: CASSEGSGTSYNEQFF. For the CDR3, the DNA is TGCGCCAGCAGCGAAGGTAGCGGCACCTCCTACAATGAGCAGTTCTTC.

The CDR3 coding sequence is TGCAGCGTTGAAGAGGGACTAGCGGGAGGGGATGAGCAGTTCTTC. Its protein product is CSVEEGLAGGDEQFF. V and J are TRBV29-1 and TRBJ2-1, with TRBD2 identical over 16 bases. Trimming at V came to 0 bases and at J to 8 bases, leaving 1 base not matched to a gene. In germline, CDR1 is SQVTM, CDR2 ANQGSEA. There are 15 residues in the CDR3.

The V gene is TRBV25-1, the J gene TRBJ2-7; 11 bases align to TRBD2. Germline CDR1 and CDR2: MGHDK and SYGVNS. The length of the CDR3 is 17 residues. V shed 1 base and J 2 bases; nucleotides not matched to a gene: 7. The CDR3 loop reads CASSESETSGNTYEQYF. The CDR3, as DNA: TGTGCCAGCAGTGAATCAGAGACTAGCGGGAATACCTACGAGCAGTACTTC.

V is TRBV2 and J is TRBJ2-1, with D unclear. Looked up from germline, CDR1 is SNHLY and CDR2 is FYNNEI. The ends were cut back, 4 bases at V and 8 bases at J, with 9 bases in the middle. The CDR3 is 12 residues long. The CDR3 reads CASSGAMDEQFF. The CDR3 DNA reads as TGTGCCAGCAGTGGCGCGATGGATGAGCAGTTCTTC.

This chain links TRBV29-1 with TRBJ2-7; possible D gene TRBD2, 6 bases. Germline CDR1 SQVTM, CDR2 ANQGSEA. V was trimmed by 2 bases and J by 3 bases, leaving 11 bases between them. This CDR3 spans 13 amino acids. The CDR3 DNA reads as TGCAGCGTTGAAAAGGAGGGTAACTACGAGCAGTACTTC. Translated: CSVEKEGNYEQYF.

The V and J genes are TRBV29-1 and TRBJ2-7, with D perhaps TRBD1 (6 bases). This CDR3 region has 13 residues. The ends were cut back, 2 bases at V and 3 bases at J, with 11 bases in the middle. The V gene's germline CDR1 is SQVTM and CDR2 ANQGSEA. CDR3 DNA sequence: TGCAGCGTTGAACAGGGGCGCAACTACGAGCAGTACTTC. Translated, it gives CSVEQGRNYEQYF.

The chain employs TRBV6-1 and TRBJ2-4; no definite D call. V was cut by 3 bases and J by 8 bases, with 8 bases left in between. CDR1 is MNHNS and CDR2 is SASEGT in the germline V gene. The CDR3 runs to 12 residues. The CDR3 coding sequence is TGTGCCAGCAGTGATCTCGGTTACATTCAGTACTTC. This sequence encodes CASSDLGYIQYF.

The gene calls are TRBV7-8 and TRBJ2-1; 7 bases match TRBD2. Germline-derived CDR1 and CDR2 are SGHVS and FQNEAQ. The CDR3 is 16 residues long. The junction had 12 bases not matched to a gene; V was cut back by 5 bases and J by 5 bases. This CDR3 reads CASSLHWDYPNNEQFF. In DNA, the CDR3 is TGTGCCAGCAGCCTACACTGGGACTACCCGAACAATGAGCAGTTCTTC. Full variable domain (remainder filled in from reference TRBV7-8 and TRBJ2-1): GAGVSQSPRYKVAKRGQDVALRCDPISGHVSLFWYQQALGQGPEFLTYFQNEAQLDKSGLPSDRFFAERPEGSVSTLKIQRTQQEDSAVYLCASSLHWDYPNNEQFFGPGTRLTVL.

The chain carries TRBV27 and TRBJ1-1; D ambiguous. CDR1 and CDR2 from the germline V gene are MNHEY and SMNVEV (reference sequence). Trimming left V 2 bases short and J 0 bases short, with 13 bases between. The CDR3 runs 16 residues. CDR3 loop: CASSLRLTEMNTEAFF. As DNA, the CDR3 is TGTGCCAGCAGTTTAAGGCTAACCGAAATGAACACTGAAGCTTTCTTT.

This chain joins TRBV10-1 and TRBJ2-5, with TRBD2 identical over 12 bases. The CDR3 length is 19 residues. Germline CDR1 reads WNHNN; CDR2 reads SYGVQD (reference sequence). V shed 8 bases, J shed 1 base, and the junction held 17 bases outside the gene matches. CDR3 in DNA: TGCGCCAGCCTCACAACCGGGACTAGCGGGTCGATCGGCCAAGAGACCCAGTACTTC. Its protein is CASLTTGTSGSIGQETQYF.

This clone was detected a few times. The J gene is TRBJ2-3, the V gene TRBV4-3; 10 nucleotides align to TRBD1. Germline lookup yields CDR1 LGHNA and CDR2 YSLEER. The CDR3 consists of 16 residues. With 1 base clipped from V and 5 bases from J, the junction kept 6 bases outside the gene matches. The CDR3 sequence: CASSQGIWDRGDTQYF. The CDR3 DNA reads as TGCGCCAGCAGCCAAGGTATCTGGGACAGGGGAGATACGCAGTATTTT.

CDR3 loop: CAWSEGQANTEAFF. The CDR3 DNA follows: TGTGCCTGGAGTGAGGGACAGGCGAACACTGAAGCTTTCTTT. The chain couples TRBV30 to TRBJ1-1; the match to TRBD1 covers 8 bases. The CDR3 consists of 14 residues. Germline V gene data show CDR1 as GTSNPN and CDR2 as SVGIG (reference sequence). V lost 1 base, J lost 1 base, and 2 bases stayed unmatched.

The chain employs TRBV9 and TRBJ2-7, with 9 positions matching TRBD1. Germline CDR1 SGDLS, CDR2 YYNGEE. J lost 7 bases, V lost 3 bases, and 17 bases had no gene match. The CDR3 loop spans 17 amino acids. CDR3 nucleotides: TGTGCCAGCAGCGACGGTTCTCCGGGACAGGGCATTGGAGAGCAGTACTTC. It codes for CASSDGSPGQGIGEQYF.

The chain links TRBV5-6 to TRBJ1-2; tentatively, D is TRBD1 (6 bases). V lost 4 bases and J 1 base, leaving 17 bases between the germline ends. Germline assignment: CDR1 SGHDT and CDR2 YYEEEE. The CDR3 has 16 residues. Here the CDR3 reads CASSLQGALINYGYTF. For the CDR3, the DNA is TGTGCCAGCAGCCTACAGGGAGCCCTCATTAACTATGGCTACACCTTC. Full variable domain (remainder filled in from reference TRBV5-6 and TRBJ1-2): DAGVTQSPTHLIKTRGQQVTLRCSPKSGHDTVSWYQQALGQGPQFIFQYYEEEERQRGNFPDRFSGHQFPNYSSELNVNALLLGDSALYLCASSLQGALINYGYTFGSGTRLTVV.

This clone appeared a few times. This chain joins TRBV7-6 and TRBJ2-7, with D uncertain. Trimming took 5 bases from V and 2 from J, leaving 13 bases between them. Germline V gene sequence: CDR1 SGHVS, CDR2 FNYEAQ. The CDR3 has 14 amino acids. DNA of the CDR3: TGTGCCAGCAGCCAAGATCCCGGCCCCTACGAGCAGTACTTC. Translated: CASSQDPGPYEQYF.